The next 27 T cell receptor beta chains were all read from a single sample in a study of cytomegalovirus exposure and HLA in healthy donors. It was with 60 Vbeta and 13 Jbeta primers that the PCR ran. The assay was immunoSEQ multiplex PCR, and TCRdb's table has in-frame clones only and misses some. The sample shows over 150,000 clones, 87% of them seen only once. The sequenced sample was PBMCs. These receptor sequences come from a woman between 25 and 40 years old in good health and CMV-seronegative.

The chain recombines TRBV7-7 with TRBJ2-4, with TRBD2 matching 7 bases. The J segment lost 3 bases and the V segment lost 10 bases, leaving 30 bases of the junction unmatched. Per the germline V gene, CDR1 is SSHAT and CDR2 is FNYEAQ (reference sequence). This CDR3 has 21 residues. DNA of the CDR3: TGTGCCACCTTAGAACTGACCTTTAGACTAGCCAACTTCTTAGACAAAAACATTCAGTACTTC. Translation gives CATLELTFRLANFLDKNIQYF. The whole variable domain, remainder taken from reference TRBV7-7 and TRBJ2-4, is GAGVSQSPRYKVTKRGQDVTLRCDPISSHATLYWYQQALGQGPEFLTYFNYEAQPDKSGLPSDRFSAERPEGSISTLTIQRTEQRDSAMYRCATLELTFRLANFLDKNIQYFGAGTRLSVL.

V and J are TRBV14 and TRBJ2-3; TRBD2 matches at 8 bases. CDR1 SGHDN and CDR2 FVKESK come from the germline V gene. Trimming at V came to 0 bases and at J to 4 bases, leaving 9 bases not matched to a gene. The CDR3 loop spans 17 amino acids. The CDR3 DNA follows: TGTGCCAGCAGCCAAGACTTATGGCGGGGGGCGGCAGATACGCAGTATTTT. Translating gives CASSQDLWRGAADTQYF.

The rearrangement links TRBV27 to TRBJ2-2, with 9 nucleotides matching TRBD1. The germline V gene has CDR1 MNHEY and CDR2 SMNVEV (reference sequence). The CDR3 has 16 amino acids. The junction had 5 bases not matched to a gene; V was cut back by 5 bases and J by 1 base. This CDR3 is CASSPQGAQNTGELFF. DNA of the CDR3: TGTGCCAGCAGTCCACAGGGGGCGCAGAACACCGGGGAGCTGTTTTTT.

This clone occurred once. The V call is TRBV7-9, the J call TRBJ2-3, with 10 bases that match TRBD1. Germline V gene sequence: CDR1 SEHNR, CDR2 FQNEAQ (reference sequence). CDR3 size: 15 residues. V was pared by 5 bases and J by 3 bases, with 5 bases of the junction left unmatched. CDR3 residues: CASSPWDRGTDTQYF. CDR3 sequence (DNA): TGTGCCAGCAGCCCTTGGGACAGGGGAACAGATACGCAGTATTTT.

The CDR3 sequence is CASSMGQSLRNTEAFF. CDR3 in DNA: TGTGCCAGCAGCATGGGACAGAGTCTTAGGAACACTGAAGCTTTCTTT. The chain recombines TRBV5-8 with TRBJ1-1; 7 positions agree with TRBD1. The V and J ends lost 4 bases and 1 base, in that order; junction bases with no gene match: 10. The CDR3 covers 16 residues. Germline values: CDR1 SGHTS, CDR2 YDEGEE. The whole variable domain, filled in from reference TRBV5-8 and TRBJ1-1, reads EAGVTQSPTHLIKTRGQQATLRCSPISGHTSVYWYQQALGLGLQFLLWYDEGEERNRGNFPPRFSGRQFPNYSSELNVNALELEDSALYLCASSMGQSLRNTEAFFGQGTRLTVV.

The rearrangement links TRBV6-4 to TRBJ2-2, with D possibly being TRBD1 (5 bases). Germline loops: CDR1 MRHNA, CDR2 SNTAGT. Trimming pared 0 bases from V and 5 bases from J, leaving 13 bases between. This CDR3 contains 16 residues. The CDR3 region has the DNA TGTGCCAGCAGTGACTCGAGGACACCTAGGACCGGGGAGCTGTTTTTT. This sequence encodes CASSDSRTPRTGELFF.

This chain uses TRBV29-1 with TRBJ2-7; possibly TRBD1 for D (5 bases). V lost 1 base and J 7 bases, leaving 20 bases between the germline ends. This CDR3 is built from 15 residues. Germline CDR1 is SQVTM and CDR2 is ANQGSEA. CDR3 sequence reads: CSVEARPGITGEQYF. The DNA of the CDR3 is TGCAGCGTTGAAGCTCGCCCAGGGATTACGGGTGAGCAGTACTTC.

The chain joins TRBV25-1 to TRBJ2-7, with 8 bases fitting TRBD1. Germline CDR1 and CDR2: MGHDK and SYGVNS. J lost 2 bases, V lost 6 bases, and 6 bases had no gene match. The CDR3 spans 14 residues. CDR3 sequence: CASSWTGSPYEQYF. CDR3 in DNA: TGTGCCAGCAGCTGGACAGGGAGCCCCTACGAGCAGTACTTC.

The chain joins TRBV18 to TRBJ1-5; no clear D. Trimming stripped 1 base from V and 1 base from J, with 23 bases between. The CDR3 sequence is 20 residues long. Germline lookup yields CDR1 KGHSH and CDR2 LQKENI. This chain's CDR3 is CASSPLYSLPRDMSNQPQHF. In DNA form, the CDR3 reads TGTGCCAGCTCACCACTTTATTCCCTCCCCCGGGATATGAGCAATCAGCCCCAGCATTTT.

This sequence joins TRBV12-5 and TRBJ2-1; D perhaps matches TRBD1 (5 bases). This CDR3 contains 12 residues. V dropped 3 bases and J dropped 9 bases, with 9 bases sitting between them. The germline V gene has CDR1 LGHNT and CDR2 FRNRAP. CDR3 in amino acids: CASGFLRGEQFF. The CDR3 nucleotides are TGTGCTAGTGGTTTTCTTAGGGGTGAGCAGTTCTTC.

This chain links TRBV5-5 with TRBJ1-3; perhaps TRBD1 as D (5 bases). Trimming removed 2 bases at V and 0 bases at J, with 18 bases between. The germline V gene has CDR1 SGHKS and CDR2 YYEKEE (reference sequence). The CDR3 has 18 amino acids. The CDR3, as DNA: TGTGCCAGCAGCTTCTTCTTCGGGGGACCAGACTCTGGAAACACCATATATTTT. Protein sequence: CASSFFFGGPDSGNTIYF.

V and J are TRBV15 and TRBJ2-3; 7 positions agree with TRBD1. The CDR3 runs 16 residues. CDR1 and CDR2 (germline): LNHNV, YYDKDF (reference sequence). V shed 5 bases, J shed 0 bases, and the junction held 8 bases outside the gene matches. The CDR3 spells CATSARQGASTDTQYF. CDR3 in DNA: TGTGCCACCAGCGCCCGACAGGGAGCTAGCACAGATACGCAGTATTTT. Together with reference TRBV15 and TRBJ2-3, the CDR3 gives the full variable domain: DAMVIQNPRYQVTQFGKPVTLSCSQTLNHNVMYWYQQKSSQAPKLLFHYYDKDFNNEADTPDNFQSRRPNTSFCFLDIRSPGLGDTAMYLCATSARQGASTDTQYFGPGTRLTVL.

The CDR3 nucleotides are TGCGCCAGCAGCTTGGAAACGGGCAGGGGAGAAAAACTGTTTTTT. It yields the protein CASSLETGRGEKLFF. V usage is TRBV5-1 and J usage is TRBJ1-4; D might be TRBD1 (6 bases). The ends were cut back, 0 bases at V and 8 bases at J, with 14 bases in the middle. Germline V CDR1 and CDR2: SGHRS, YFSETQ. The CDR3 covers 15 residues.

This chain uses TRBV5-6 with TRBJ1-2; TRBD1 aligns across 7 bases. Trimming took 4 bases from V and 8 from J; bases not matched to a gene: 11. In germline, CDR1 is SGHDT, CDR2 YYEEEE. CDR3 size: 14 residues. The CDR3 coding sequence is TGTGCCAGCAGCCTGGGACAGCCCTTAGGAGGCTACACCTTC. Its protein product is CASSLGQPLGGYTF.

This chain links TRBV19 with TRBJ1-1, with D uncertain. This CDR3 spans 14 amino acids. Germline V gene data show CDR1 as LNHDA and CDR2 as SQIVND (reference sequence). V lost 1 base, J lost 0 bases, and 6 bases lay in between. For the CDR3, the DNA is TGTGCCAGTAGTATAGCACAGTTGAACACTGAAGCTTTCTTT. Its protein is CASSIAQLNTEAFF. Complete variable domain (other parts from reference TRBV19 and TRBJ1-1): DGGITQSPKYLFRKEGQNVTLSCEQNLNHDAMYWYRQDPGQGLRLIYYSQIVNDFQKGDIAEGYSVSREKKESFPLTVTSAQKNPTAFYLCASSIAQLNTEAFFGQGTRLTVV.

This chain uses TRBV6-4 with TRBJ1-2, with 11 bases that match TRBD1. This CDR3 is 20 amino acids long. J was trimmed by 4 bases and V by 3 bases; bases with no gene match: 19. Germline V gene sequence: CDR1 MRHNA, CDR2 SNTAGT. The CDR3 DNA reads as TGTGCCAGCAGTGAAGTAGGGGTCGGGACAGGGGGGCCCCTTTTCTATGGCTACACCTTC. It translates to CASSEVGVGTGGPLFYGYTF.

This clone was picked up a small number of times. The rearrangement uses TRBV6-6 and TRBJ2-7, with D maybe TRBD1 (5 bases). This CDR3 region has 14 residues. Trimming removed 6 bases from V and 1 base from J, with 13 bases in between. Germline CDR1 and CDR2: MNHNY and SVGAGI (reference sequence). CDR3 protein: CASRPGRVSYEQYF. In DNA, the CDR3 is TGTGCCAGCAGACCCGGCAGGGTATCCTACGAGCAGTACTTC.

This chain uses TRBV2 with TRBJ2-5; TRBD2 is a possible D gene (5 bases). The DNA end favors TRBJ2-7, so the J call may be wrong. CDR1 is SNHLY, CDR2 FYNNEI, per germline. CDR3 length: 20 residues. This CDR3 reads CASNVRGAGRTADLSYEQYF. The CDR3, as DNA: TGTGCCAGCAACGTTCGGGGAGCAGGTCGAACTGCCGATCTCTCCTACGAGCAGTACTTC.

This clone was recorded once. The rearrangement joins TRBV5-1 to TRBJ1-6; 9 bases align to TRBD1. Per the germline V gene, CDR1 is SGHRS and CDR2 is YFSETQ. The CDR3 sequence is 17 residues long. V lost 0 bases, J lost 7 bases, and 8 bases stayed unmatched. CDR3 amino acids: CASSLAPGQGTNSPLHF. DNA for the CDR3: TGCGCCAGCAGCTTGGCACCAGGACAGGGGACGAATTCACCCCTCCACTTT.

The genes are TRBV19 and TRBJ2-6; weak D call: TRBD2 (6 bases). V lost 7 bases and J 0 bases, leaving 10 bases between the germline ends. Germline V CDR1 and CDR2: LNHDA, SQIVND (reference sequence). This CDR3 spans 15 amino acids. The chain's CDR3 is CASTGDGSGANVLTF. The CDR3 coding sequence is TGTGCCAGTACGGGGGACGGCTCTGGGGCCAACGTCCTGACTTTC. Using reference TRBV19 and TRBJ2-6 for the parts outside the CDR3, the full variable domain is DGGITQSPKYLFRKEGQNVTLSCEQNLNHDAMYWYRQDPGQGLRLIYYSQIVNDFQKGDIAEGYSVSREKKESFPLTVTSAQKNPTAFYLCASTGDGSGANVLTFGAGSRLTVL.

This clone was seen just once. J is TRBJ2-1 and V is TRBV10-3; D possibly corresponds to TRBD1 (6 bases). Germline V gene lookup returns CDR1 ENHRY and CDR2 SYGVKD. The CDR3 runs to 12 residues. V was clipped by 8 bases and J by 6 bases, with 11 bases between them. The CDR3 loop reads CAISDSFNEQFF. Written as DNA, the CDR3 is TGTGCCATCTCGGACAGTTTCAATGAGCAGTTCTTC.

CDR3 coding DNA: TGTGCCATCAGTGTATGGCGGGAAGGCGAGCAGTTCTTC. Its translation: CAISVWREGEQFF. J is TRBJ2-1 and V is TRBV10-3, with D possibly TRBD2 on 6 matching bases. The CDR3 is 13 amino acids. Trimming stripped 4 bases from V and 10 bases from J, with 14 bases between. Germline V lookup: CDR1 ENHRY, CDR2 SYGVKD.

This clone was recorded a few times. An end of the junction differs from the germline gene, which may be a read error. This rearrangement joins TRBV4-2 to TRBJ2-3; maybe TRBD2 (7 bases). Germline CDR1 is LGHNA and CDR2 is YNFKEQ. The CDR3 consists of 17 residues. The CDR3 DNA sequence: TGTGCCAGCAGCAAAGAGGGGGGCGGGAGTGGGGCAGATACGCAGTATTTT. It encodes CASSKEGGGSGADTQYF.

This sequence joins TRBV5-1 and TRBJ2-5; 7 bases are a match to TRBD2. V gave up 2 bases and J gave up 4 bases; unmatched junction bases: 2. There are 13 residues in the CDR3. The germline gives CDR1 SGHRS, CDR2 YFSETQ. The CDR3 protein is CASSLLAGETQYF. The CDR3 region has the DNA TGCGCCAGCAGCTTATTAGCGGGAGAGACCCAGTACTTC.

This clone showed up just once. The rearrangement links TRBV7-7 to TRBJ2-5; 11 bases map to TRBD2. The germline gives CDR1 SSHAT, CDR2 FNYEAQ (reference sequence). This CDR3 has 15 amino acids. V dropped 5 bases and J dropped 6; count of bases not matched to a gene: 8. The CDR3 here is CASSLGLAEGKTQYF. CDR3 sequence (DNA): TGTGCCAGCAGCCTGGGACTAGCGGAGGGGAAGACCCAGTACTTC.

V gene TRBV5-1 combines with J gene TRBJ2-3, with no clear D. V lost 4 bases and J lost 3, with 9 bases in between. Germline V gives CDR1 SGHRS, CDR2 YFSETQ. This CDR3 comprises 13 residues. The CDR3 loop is CASSRSLTDTQYF. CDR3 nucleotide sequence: TGCGCCAGCAGCCGTTCGTTAACAGATACGCAGTATTTT. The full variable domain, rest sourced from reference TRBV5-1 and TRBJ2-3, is KAGVTQTPRYLIKTRGQQVTLSCSPISGHRSVSWYQQTPGQGLQFLFEYFSETQRNKGNFPGRFSGRQFSNSRSEMNVSTLELGDSALYLCASSRSLTDTQYFGPGTRLTVL.

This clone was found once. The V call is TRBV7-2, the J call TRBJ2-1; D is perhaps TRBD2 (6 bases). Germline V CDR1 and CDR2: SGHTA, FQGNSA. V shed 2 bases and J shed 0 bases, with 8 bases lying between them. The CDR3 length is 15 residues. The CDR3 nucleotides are TGTGCCAGCAGCTTAACAGCGGGCTCCTACAATGAGCAGTTCTTC. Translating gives CASSLTAGSYNEQFF.